The rows below give T cell receptor beta chains drawn from one sample of a study of T cell repertoires in ileal Crohn's disease. Produced via immunoSEQ multiplex PCR; TCRdb's table is partial and in-frame only. The data show about 5,600 clones, roughly 88% seen once. Sequenced sample: ileal tissue. The receptor source for this set is an adult with Crohn's disease. CDR3s include the opening cysteine and the closing phenylalanine or tryptophan. A D gene is named only where the DNA matches it firmly. Clone size is given for some rows only: seen once, a few or many times, or a class if the clone is expanded.

v_gene	abundance	j_gene	d_gene	CDR3nt	CDR3aa
TRBV25-1	.	TRBJ2-1	TRBD2	TGTGCCAGCAGGGGGACTAGCGGGGTCAATGAGCAGTTCTTC	CASRGTSGVNEQFF
TRBV5-1	.	TRBJ1-1	TRBD1	TGCGCCAGCAGTGCGGGACAGATCATGAACACTGAAGCTTTCTTT	CASSAGQIMNTEAFF
TRBV6-5	.	TRBJ2-5	.	TGTGCCAGCTCCAAGGGGGGGGTACACCAAGAGACCCAGTACTTC	CASSKGGVHQETQYF
TRBV28	.	TRBJ2-2	.	TGTGCCAGCAAAGCACTAGGGAAGAAGTCCGGGGAGCTGTTTTTT	CASKALGKKSGELFF
TRBV6-1	.	TRBJ2-1	TRBD1	TGTGCCAGCAGTGAGACATCGGGACAGGGGGCGGATGAGCAGTTCTTC	CASSETSGQGADEQFF
TRBV7-7	.	TRBJ2-2	TRBD1	TGTGCCAGCAGCTTAGAAGGGGGCGTGAACACCGGGGAGCTGTTTTTT	CASSLEGGVNTGELFF
TRBV27	.	TRBJ1-1	.	TGTGCCAGCGGACGTCAGGGATGGATTGCTTTCTTT	CASGRQGWIAFF
TRBV4-3	.	TRBJ1-6	.	TGCGCCAGCAGCCAAGCCCAACAGACTAATTCACTCCTCCACTTT	CASSQAQQTNSLLHF
TRBV6-5	.	TRBJ2-1	.	TGTGCCAGCACAGGGTTCTACAATGAGCAGTTCTTC	CASTGFYNEQFF
TRBV4-1	.	TRBJ2-1	TRBD2	TGCGCCAGCAGCCAATCACCCCTAGCGGGGGGGAATCAGCAGTTCTTC	CASSQSPLAGGNQQFF
TRBV11-2	.	TRBJ2-5	TRBD2	TGTGCCAGCAGCTGGGCTAGCGGACAAGAGACCCAGTACTTC	CASSWASGQETQYF
TRBV2	.	TRBJ2-3	.	TGTGCCAGCAGTGTAGGAGCGAATACGCAGTATTTT	CASSVGANTQYF
TRBV5-1	.	TRBJ2-1	TRBD2	TGCGCCAGCAGCCCCCAGGGTAGCGGGGGACCTATGGATGAGCAGTTCTTC	CASSPQGSGGPMDEQFF
TRBV30	.	TRBJ1-6	.	TGTGCCTGGAGTGGATTGGGGGGGAATTCACCCCTCCACTTT	CAWSGLGGNSPLHF
TRBV5-1	.	TRBJ2-7	TRBD2	TGCGCCAGCAGACCGACTAGCGGGGAAGCCTACGAGCAGTACTTC	CASRPTSGEAYEQYF
TRBV9	.	TRBJ1-2	.	TGTGCCAGCAGCGGACAGGTAAACTATGGCTACACCTTC	CASSGQVNYGYTF
TRBV6-1	.	TRBJ2-7	TRBD1	TGTGCCAGCAGGAAGGGACAGGCCGCCTACGAGCAGTACTTC	CASRKGQAAYEQYF
TRBV5-6	.	TRBJ1-2	.	TGTGCCAGCAGCTTGGTAGCAGGGATTGACTATGGCTACACCTTC	CASSLVAGIDYGYTF
TRBV30	.	TRBJ1-2	.	TGTGCCTGGAGGCCCCTACATGGCTACACCTTC	CAWRPLHGYTF
TRBV18	.	TRBJ2-2	TRBD1	TGTGCCAGCTCACCGGTAGGGGGCTTTTCCAACACCGGGGAGCTGTTTTTT	CASSPVGGFSNTGELFF
TRBV7-8	.	TRBJ2-7	.	TGTGCCAGCAGCACCAGGGCGGGACAGACCTACGAGCAGTACTTC	CASSTRAGQTYEQYF
TRBV2	.	TRBJ2-3	.	TGTGCCAGCAGTGAAGCCGGGACTTCGACAGATACGCAGTATTTT	CASSEAGTSTDTQYF
TRBV29-1	.	TRBJ2-5	.	TGCAGCGTTGAAGATCGTCCGGAGACCCAGTACTTC	CSVEDRPETQYF
TRBV29-1	.	TRBJ2-1	TRBD1	TGCAGCTTCAGACCGGGGACAGGGGGGGATGAGCAGTTCTTC	CSFRPGTGGDEQFF
TRBV5-1	.	TRBJ2-7	TRBD2	TGCGCCAGCAGCTTGGAGAGGTTAGGCCTAGCGGGGCCCAGGCTCGAGCAGTACTTC	CASSLERLGLAGPRLEQYF
TRBV10-3	.	TRBJ1-2	TRBD1	TGTGCCATCAACGACCCGGGACAGATTTCCTATGGCTACACCTTC	CAINDPGQISYGYTF
TRBV11-3	.	TRBJ1-2	.	TGTGCCAGCAGCTTAGATTACGGGGAGGGATATGGCTACACCTTC	CASSLDYGEGYGYTF
TRBV27	.	TRBJ2-1	.	TGTGCCAGCAGGCGCACTATGAGCTCCTACAATGAGCAGTTCTTC	CASRRTMSSYNEQFF
TRBV10-3	.	TRBJ2-3	TRBD1	TGTGCCACCAGGCCTGGGACAGCGGAGTCCACAGATACGCAGTATTTT	CATRPGTAESTDTQYF
TRBV11-2	few	TRBJ2-1	.	TGTGCCAGCAGCTCCCTCCGGTATCATGAGCAGTTCTTC	CASSSLRYHEQFF
TRBV4-3	.	TRBJ1-6	.	TGCGCCAGCAGCCAAGCCCAACAGACTAATTCACCCCTCCACTTT	CASSQAQQTNSPLHF
TRBV6-5	few	TRBJ2-7	TRBD1	TGTGCCAGCAGTTACTTGGGACAGGGAAGGAATGAGCAGTACTTC	CASSYLGQGRNEQYF
TRBV19	.	TRBJ2-5	.	TGTGCCAGTAGTCCCAGCGAAGAGACCCAGTACTTC	CASSPSEETQYF
TRBV19	.	TRBJ1-1	TRBD1	TGTGCCAGTACCTGGGACAGGGGCGAGACTGAAGCTTTCTTT	CASTWDRGETEAFF
TRBV5-6	few	TRBJ2-6	.	TGTGCCAGCAGCCAAGGGGCGGGGGGGGCCAACGTCCTGACTTTC	CASSQGAGGANVLTF
TRBV4-1	.	TRBJ2-2	.	TGCGCCAGCAGCCAAGAGACAGCTGACACCGGGGAGCTGTTTTTT	CASSQETADTGELFF
TRBV5-4	.	TRBJ2-7	TRBD2	TGTGCCAGCAGCCCGGGAGGCGGGCGTACCTACGAGCAGTACTTC	CASSPGGGRTYEQYF
TRBV9	.	TRBJ2-5	.	TGTGCCAGCAGCGTGGGCAGGGCGGGAATGGGGGAGACCCAGTACTTC	CASSVGRAGMGETQYF
TRBV28	.	TRBJ2-5	.	TGTGCCAGCAGTTTATCCTTAGCGGACCAAGAGACCCAGTACTTC	CASSLSLADQETQYF
TRBV7-2	.	TRBJ1-2	TRBD1	TGTGCCAGCAGCCCAAGACAGGGACACTATGGCTACACCTTC	CASSPRQGHYGYTF
TRBV14	.	TRBJ1-6	.	TGTGCCAGCAGCCACAGGGATAATTCACCCCTCCACTTT	CASSHRDNSPLHF
TRBV15	once	TRBJ1-1	.	TGTGCCACCAGCAGAGTATGGGGGGCTGAAGCTTTCTTT	CATSRVWGAEAFF
TRBV6-5	.	TRBJ1-4	.	TGTGCCAGCAGTTCCCGGGGGGGGGTGAGTGAAAAACTGTTTTTT	CASSSRGGVSEKLFF
TRBV13	.	TRBJ1-1	.	TGTGCCAGCAGCAACGGGGTAGCTGAAGCTTTCTTT	CASSNGVAEAFF
TRBV5-6	.	TRBJ1-2	TRBD1	TGTGCCAGCAGCCGACTGGACAGGGACGGGAATGGCTACACCTTC	CASSRLDRDGNGYTF
TRBV5-6	.	TRBJ1-1	.	TGTGCCAGCAGCTTGTGGTACCAGGGAGGTAGCGCTGAAGCTTTCTTT	CASSLWYQGGSAEAFF
TRBV19	few	TRBJ1-4	TRBD1	TGTGCCAGTAGTATAGAAGCAGGGGGAGGTGAAAAACTGTTTTTT	CASSIEAGGGEKLFF